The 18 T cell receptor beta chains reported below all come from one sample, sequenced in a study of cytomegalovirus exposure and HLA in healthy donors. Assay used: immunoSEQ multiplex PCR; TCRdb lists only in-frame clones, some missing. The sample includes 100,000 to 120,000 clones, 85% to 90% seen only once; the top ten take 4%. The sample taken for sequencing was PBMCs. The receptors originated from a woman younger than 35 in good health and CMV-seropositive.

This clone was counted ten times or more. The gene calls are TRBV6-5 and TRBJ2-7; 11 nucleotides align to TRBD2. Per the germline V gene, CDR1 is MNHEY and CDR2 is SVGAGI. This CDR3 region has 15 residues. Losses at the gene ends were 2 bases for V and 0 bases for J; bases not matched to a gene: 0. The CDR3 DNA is TGTGCCAGCAGTTACACTAGCGGGAGCTCCTACGAGCAGTACTTC. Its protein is CASSYTSGSSYEQYF.

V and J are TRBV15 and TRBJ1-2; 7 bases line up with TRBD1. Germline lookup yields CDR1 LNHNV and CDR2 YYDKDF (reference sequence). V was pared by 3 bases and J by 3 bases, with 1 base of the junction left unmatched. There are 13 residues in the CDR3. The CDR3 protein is CATSSQGDYGYTF. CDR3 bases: TGTGCCACCAGCAGCCAGGGGGACTATGGCTACACCTTC.

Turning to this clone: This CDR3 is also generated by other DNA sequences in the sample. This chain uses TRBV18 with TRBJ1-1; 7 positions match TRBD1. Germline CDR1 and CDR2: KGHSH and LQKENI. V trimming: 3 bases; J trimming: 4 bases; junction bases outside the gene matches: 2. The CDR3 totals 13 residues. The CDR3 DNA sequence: TGTGCCAGCTCACCCAACAGGGGCACTGAAGCTTTCTTT. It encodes CASSPNRGTEAFF.

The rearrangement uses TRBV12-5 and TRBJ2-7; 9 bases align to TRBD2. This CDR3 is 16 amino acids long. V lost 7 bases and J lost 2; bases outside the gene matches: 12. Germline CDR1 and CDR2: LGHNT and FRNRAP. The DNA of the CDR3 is TGTGCTAGTGCTCAGCGGGGGGTACGTGAAGCCTACGAGCAGTACTTC. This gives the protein CASAQRGVREAYEQYF.

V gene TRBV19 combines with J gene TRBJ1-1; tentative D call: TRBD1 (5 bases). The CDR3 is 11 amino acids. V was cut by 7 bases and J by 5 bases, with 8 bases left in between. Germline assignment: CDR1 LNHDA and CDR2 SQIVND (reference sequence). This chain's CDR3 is CASINRTEAFF. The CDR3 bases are TGTGCCAGTATAAACAGGACTGAAGCTTTCTTT. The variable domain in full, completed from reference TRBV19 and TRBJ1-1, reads DGGITQSPKYLFRKEGQNVTLSCEQNLNHDAMYWYRQDPGQGLRLIYYSQIVNDFQKGDIAEGYSVSREKKESFPLTVTSAQKNPTAFYLCASINRTEAFFGQGTRLTVV.

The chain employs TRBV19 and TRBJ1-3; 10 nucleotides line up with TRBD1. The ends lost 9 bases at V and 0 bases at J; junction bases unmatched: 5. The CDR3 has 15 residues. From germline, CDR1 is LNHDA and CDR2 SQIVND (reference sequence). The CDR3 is CASGGQGISGNTIYF. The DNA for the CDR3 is TGTGCCAGCGGGGGACAGGGGATCTCTGGAAACACCATATATTTT.

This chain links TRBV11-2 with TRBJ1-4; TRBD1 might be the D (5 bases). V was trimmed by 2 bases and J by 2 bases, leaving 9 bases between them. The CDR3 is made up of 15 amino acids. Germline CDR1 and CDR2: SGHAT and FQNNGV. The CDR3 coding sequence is TGTGCCAGCAGCTTAAGTGCAGGGACTAATGAAAAACTGTTTTTT. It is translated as CASSLSAGTNEKLFF. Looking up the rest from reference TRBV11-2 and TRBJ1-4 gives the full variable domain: EAGVAQSPRYKIIEKRQSVAFWCNPISGHATLYWYQQILGQGPKLLIQFQNNGVVDDSQLPKDRFSAERLKGVDSTLKIQPAKLEDSAVYLCASSLSAGTNEKLFFGSGTQLSVL.

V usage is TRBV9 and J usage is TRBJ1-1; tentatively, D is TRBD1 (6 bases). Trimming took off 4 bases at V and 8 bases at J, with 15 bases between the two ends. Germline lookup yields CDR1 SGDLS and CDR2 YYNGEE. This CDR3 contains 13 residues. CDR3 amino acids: CASSPGERIEAFF. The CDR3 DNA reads TGTGCCAGCAGCCCAGGGGAGCGGATCGAAGCTTTCTTT.

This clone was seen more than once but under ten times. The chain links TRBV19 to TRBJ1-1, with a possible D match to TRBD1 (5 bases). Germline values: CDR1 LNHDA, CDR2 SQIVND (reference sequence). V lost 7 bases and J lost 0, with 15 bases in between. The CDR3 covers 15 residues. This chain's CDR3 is CASTTKGRMNTEAFF. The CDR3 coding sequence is TGTGCCAGTACCACTAAGGGGCGGATGAACACTGAAGCTTTCTTT.

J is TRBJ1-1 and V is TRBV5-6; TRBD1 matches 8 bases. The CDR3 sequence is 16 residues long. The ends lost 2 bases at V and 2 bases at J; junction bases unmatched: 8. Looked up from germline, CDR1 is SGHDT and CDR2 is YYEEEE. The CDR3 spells CASSLVPGQVNTEAFF. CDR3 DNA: TGTGCCAGCAGCTTAGTCCCGGGACAGGTAAACACTGAAGCTTTCTTT.

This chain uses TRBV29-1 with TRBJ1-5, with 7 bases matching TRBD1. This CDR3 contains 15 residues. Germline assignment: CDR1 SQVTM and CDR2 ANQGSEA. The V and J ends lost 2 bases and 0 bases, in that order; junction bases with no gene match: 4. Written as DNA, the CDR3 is TGCAGCGTTGAATACCCAGGGGGTAGCAATCAGCCCCAGCATTTT. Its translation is CSVEYPGGSNQPQHF.

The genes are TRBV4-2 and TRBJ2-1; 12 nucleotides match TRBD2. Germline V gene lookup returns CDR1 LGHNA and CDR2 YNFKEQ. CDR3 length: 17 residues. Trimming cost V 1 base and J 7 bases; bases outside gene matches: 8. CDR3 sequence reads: CASSQGQRLAGANEQFF. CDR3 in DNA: TGTGCCAGCAGCCAAGGGCAAAGACTAGCGGGGGCAAATGAGCAGTTCTTC.

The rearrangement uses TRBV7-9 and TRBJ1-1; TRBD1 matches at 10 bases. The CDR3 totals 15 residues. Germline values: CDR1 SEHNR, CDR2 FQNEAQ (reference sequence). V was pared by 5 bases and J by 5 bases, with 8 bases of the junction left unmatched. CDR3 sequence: CASSETGTGETEAFF. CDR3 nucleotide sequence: TGTGCCAGCAGCGAAACCGGGACAGGGGAGACTGAAGCTTTCTTT.

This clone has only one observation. CDR3 amino acids: CASSTRGQGVGGYTF. The CDR3 nucleotides are TGTGCCAGTAGTACCCGGGGACAGGGGGTTGGAGGCTACACCTTC. The chain uses TRBV19 and TRBJ1-2, with TRBD1 matching 11 bases. The V gene's germline CDR1 is LNHDA and CDR2 SQIVND (reference sequence). The CDR3 spans 15 residues. With 4 bases clipped from V and 8 bases from J, the junction kept 9 bases outside the gene matches.

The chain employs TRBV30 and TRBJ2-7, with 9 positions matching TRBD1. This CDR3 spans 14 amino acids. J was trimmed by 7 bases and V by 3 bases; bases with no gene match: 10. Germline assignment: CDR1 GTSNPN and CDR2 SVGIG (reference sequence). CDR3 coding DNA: TGTGCCTGGAGGCCCGGGGGACAGGGTGGAGAGCAGTACTTC. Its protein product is CAWRPGGQGGEQYF.

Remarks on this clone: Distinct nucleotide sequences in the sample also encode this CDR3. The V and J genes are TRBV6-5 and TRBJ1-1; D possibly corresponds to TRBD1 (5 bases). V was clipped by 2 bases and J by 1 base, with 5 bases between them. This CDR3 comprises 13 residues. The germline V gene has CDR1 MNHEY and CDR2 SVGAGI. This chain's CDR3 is CASSYRGNTEAFF. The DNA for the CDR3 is TGTGCCAGCAGTTACAGGGGGAACACTGAAGCTTTCTTT.

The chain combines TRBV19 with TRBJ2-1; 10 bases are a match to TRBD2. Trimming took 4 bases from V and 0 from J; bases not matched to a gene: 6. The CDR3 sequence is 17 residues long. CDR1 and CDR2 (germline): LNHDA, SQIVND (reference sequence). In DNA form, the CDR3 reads TGTGCCAGTAGTAAACATATAGCGGGGGGCTCCTACAATGAGCAGTTCTTC. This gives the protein CASSKHIAGGSYNEQFF.

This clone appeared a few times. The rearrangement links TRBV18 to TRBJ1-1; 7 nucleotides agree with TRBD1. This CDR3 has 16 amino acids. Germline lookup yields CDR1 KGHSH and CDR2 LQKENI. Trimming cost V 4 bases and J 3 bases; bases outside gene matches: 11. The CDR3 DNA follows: TGTGCCAGCTCACTCAGACAGGGTATAGAGTACACTGAAGCTTTCTTT. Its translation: CASSLRQGIEYTEAFF. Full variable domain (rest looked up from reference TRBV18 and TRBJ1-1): NAGVMQNPRHLVRRRGQEARLRCSPMKGHSHVYWYRQLPEEGLKFMVYLQKENIIDESGMPKERFSAEFPKEGPSILRIQQVVRGDSAAYFCASSLRQGIEYTEAFFGQGTRLTVV.